This T cell receptor (beta chain) came from a study of control samples from healthy donors and cancer patients. V lost 1 base and J 4 bases, leaving 15 bases between the germline ends. This CDR3 spans 17 amino acids. Germline V gene sequence: CDR1 SGDLS, CDR2 YYNGEE. TCRdb's table, derived via immunoSEQ multiplex PCR, lists solely in-frame clones and lacks some. The repertoire has under 65,000 clones, 90% of them found once; the top ten carry approximately 1.2%. Sequencing was done on a sample of PBMCs. The chain is built from TRBV9 and TRBJ1-6, with no clear D. This clonotype was obtained from a woman between 50 and 59 years old with colorectal cancer. CDR3 protein: CASSVWSANSYNSPLHF. The CDR3 coding sequence is TGTGCCAGCAGCGTATGGTCTGCCAATTCTTATAATTCACCCCTCCACTTT.